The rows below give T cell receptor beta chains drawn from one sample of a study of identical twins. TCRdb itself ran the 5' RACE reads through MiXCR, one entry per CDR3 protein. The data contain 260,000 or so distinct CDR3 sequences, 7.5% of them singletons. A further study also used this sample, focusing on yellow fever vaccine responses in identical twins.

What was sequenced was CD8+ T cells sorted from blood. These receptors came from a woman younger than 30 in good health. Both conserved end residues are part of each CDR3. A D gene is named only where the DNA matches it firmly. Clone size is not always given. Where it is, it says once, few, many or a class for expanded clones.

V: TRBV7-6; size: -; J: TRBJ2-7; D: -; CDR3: CASSLAMAGSSYEQYF; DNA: TGTGCCAGCAGCTTAGCGATGGCGGGATCATCCTACGAGCAGTACTTC
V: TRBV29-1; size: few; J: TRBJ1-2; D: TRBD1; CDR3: CSVWTGGSYGYTF; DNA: TGCAGCGTATGGACAGGGGGCAGCTATGGCTACACCTTC
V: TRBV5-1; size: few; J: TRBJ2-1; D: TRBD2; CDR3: CASSLETSGWTYNEQFF; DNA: TGCGCCAGCAGCTTGGAAACTAGCGGGTGGACCTACAATGAGCAGTTCTTC
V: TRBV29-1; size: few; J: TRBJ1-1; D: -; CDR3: CSVESDRGYTEAFF; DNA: TGCAGCGTTGAGTCGGACAGAGGATACACTGAAGCTTTCTTT
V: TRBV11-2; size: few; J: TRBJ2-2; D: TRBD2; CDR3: CASSGSDGRIFGELFF; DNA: TGTGCCAGCAGCGGGTCGGACGGGAGGATTTTCGGGGAGCTGTTTTTT
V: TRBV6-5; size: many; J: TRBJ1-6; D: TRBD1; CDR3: CASSYGQGTPLHF; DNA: TGTGCCAGCAGTTACGGACAGGGAACCCCCCTCCACTTT
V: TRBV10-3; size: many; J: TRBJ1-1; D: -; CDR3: CAISEHFTEAFF; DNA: TGTGCCATCAGTGAGCATTTCACTGAAGCTTTCTTT
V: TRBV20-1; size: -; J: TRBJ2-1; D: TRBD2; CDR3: CSARGLAGPYGYNEQFF; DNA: TGCAGTGCTAGGGGACTAGCGGGACCTTATGGATACAATGAGCAGTTCTTC
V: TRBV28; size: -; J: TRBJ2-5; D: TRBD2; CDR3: CASSQGTSGSWETQYF; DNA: TGTGCCAGCAGTCAGGGGACTAGCGGGAGTTGGGAGACCCAGTACTTC
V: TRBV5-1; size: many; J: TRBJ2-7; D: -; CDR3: CASSLAWDAEQYF; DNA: TGCGCCAGCAGCTTGGCCTGGGACGCCGAGCAGTACTTC
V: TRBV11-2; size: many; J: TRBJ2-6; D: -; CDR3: CASSLSRVYYTGANVLTF; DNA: TGTGCCAGCAGCTTAAGCCGGGTGTATTATACTGGGGCCAACGTCCTGACTTTC
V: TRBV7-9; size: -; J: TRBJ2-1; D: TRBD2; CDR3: CASSPKREASYNEQFF; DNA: TGTGCCAGCAGCCCAAAGCGGGAGGCCTCCTACAATGAGCAGTTCTTC
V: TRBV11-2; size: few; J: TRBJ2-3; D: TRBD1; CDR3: CASSFRDREPDTQYF; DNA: TGTGCCAGCAGCTTTCGGGACAGGGAGCCAGATACGCAGTATTTT
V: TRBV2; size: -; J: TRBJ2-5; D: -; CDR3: CASSEDRGRETQYF; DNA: TGTGCCAGCAGTGAAGACCGGGGTCGAGAGACCCAGTACTTC
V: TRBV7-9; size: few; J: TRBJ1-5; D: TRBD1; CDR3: CASSLGGTGVSNQPQHF; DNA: TGTGCCAGCAGCTTAGGAGGGACAGGGGTTAGCAATCAGCCCCAGCATTTT
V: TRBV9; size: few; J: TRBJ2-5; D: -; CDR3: CASSVDWEETQYF; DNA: TGTGCCAGCAGCGTAGATTGGGAAGAGACCCAGTACTTC
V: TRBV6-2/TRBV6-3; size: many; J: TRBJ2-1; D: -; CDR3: CASTPIQASSYNEQFF; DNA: TGTGCCAGCACCCCCATTCAGGCAAGCTCCTACAATGAGCAGTTCTTC
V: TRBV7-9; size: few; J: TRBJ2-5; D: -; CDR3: CASSLEVGETQYF; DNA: TGTGCCAGCAGCTTAGAGGTCGGGGAGACCCAGTACTTC
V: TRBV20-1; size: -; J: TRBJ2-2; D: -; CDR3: CSAPIDTGELFF; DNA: TGCAGTGCTCCGATAGACACCGGGGAGCTGTTTTTT
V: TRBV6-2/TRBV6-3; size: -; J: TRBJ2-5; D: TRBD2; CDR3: CASSYSASGGETQYF; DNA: TGTGCCAGCAGTTACTCAGCTAGCGGGGGTGAGACCCAGTACTTC
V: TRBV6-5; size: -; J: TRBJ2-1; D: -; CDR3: CASSYSRGGSYNEQFF; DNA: TGTGCCAGCAGTTACTCGAGGGGGGGGTCCTACAATGAGCAGTTCTTC
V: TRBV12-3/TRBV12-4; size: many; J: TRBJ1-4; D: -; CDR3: CASSDPGEKLFF; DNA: TGTGCCAGCAGTGACCCGGGGGAAAAACTGTTTTTT
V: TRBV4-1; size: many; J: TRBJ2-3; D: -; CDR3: CASSPLGAMSSTDTQYF; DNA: TGCGCCAGCAGCCCCCTGGGGGCTATGTCGAGCACAGATACGCAGTATTTT
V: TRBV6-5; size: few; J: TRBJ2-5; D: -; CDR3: CASSYSQGKRETQYF; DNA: TGTGCCAGCAGTTACTCGCAGGGGAAGAGGGAGACCCAGTACTTC
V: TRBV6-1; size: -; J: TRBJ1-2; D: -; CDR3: CASSETMDINYGYTF; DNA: TGTGCCAGCAGTGAGACGATGGACATCAACTATGGCTACACCTTC
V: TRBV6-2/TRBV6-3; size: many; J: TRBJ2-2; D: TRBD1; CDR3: CASNYYRGDTGELFF; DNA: TGTGCCAGCAATTACTACAGGGGCGACACCGGGGAGCTGTTTTTT